A single sample is the source of the 5 T cell receptor beta chains below, sequenced in a study of blood T cell repertoires in COVID-19. Generated by immunoSEQ multiplex PCR, the TCRdb table keeps only in-frame clones and is missing some. The sample includes roughly 100,000 clones, 60% to 80% of them seen just once. The sequencing sample was made of peripheral blood. All receptors come from a human donor with acute or convalescent COVID-19. The donor label of this sample is uncertain.

The chain links TRBV11-2 to TRBJ2-2; TRBD1 agrees at 10 bases. V lost 4 bases and J lost 3; bases outside the gene matches: 2. Per the germline V gene, CDR1 is SGHAT and CDR2 is FQNNGV. The CDR3 spans 15 residues. CDR3 in amino acids: CASSWTGGDTGELFF. The CDR3 DNA sequence: TGTGCCAGCAGCTGGACAGGGGGGGACACCGGGGAGCTGTTTTTT.

The count of this clone is one. The chain joins TRBV4-1 to TRBJ1-4; TRBD1 aligns across 7 bases. V shed 6 bases and J 4 bases; nucleotides not matched to a gene: 8. CDR3 length: 15 residues. Germline V gene lookup returns CDR1 MGHRA and CDR2 YSYEKL. DNA of the CDR3: TGCGCCAGCAGTCGGGACAGTGCGAATAATGAAAAACTGTTTTTT. Residues: CASSRDSANNEKLFF.

The chain combines TRBV5-1 with TRBJ2-3; tentative D call: TRBD2 (6 bases). The germline V gene has CDR1 SGHRS and CDR2 YFSETQ. The V end was cut by 1 base, the J end by 8 bases, with 17 bases between. This CDR3 is built from 15 residues. CDR3 nucleotide sequence: TGCGCCAGCAGCTTGACGGGGGAGAGAGGAGGTACGCAGTATTTT. Protein product: CASSLTGERGGTQYF.

The chain joins TRBV5-1 to TRBJ2-1, with 10 bases that match TRBD2. The V gene end was trimmed by 4 bases and the J gene end by 2 bases; junction bases not matched to a gene: 3. The CDR3 spans 15 residues. Germline lookup yields CDR1 SGHRS and CDR2 YFSETQ. Written as DNA, the CDR3 is TGCGCCAGCAGCCGGACTAGCGGAACCTACAATGAGCAGTTCTTC. It specifies CASSRTSGTYNEQFF.

The rearrangement joins TRBV6-5 to TRBJ1-2, with D unclear. The CDR3 runs 10 residues. V lost 7 bases and J 7 bases, leaving 7 bases between the germline ends. The germline V gene has CDR1 MNHEY and CDR2 SVGAGI. The CDR3 nucleotides read TGTGCCAGCAAAGAGGGTGGCTACACCTTC. As protein: CASKEGGYTF.